The T cell receptor (beta chain) described here comes from a study of CD8 T cells in ankylosing spondylitis. The study's findings and limits: Researchers reportedly found disease-linked clones significantly enriched in matched ankylosing spondylitis synovial fluid.

The CDR3 has 13 amino acids. The germline V and J ends were trimmed by 5 bases and 5 bases, with 10 bases remaining between them. From germline, CDR1 is MDHEN and CDR2 SYDVKM. This clonotype showed up many times. What it binds is unknown. Quantitative 5'-RACE was performed with molecular barcodes, and it yielded the TCR beta libraries. TCRdb passed the 5' RACE reads through MiXCR, listing each CDR3 protein once. Of 200,000 or so distinct CDR3 sequences in the sample, 25% to 30% were seen once. Specimen: blood, either unsorted or a sorted T cell fraction (not recorded which). The chain joins TRBV28 to TRBJ1-5; unclear D gene. This TCR came from a male donor with ankylosing spondylitis or in good health (not recorded which). CDR3 loop: CASSTSGHQPQHF. CDR3 DNA: TGTGCCAGCAGTACATCCGGGCATCAGCCCCAGCATTTT.